A selection of T cell receptor beta chains follows, all from one sample in a study of T cell changes during pregnancy in multiple sclerosis. Using immunoSEQ multiplex PCR, the repertoire was profiled, and TCRdb retains in-frame clones only, with some absent. Counted here are approximately 39,000 clones, around 92% occurring once; the ten biggest clones make up over 1%. Sequencing was done on a sample of PBMCs (not recorded whether the cells were cultured). The receptors here all came from a female donor with multiple sclerosis, enrolled in a pregnancy study. Both conserved end residues are part of each CDR3. A D gene is named only where the DNA matches it firmly. For some rows the clone size is stated as once, few or many, or as a class when expanded; others skip it.

TRBJ2-7 TRBV2 TRBD1 . TGTGCCAGCAGCAGACAGGGCCAATCCTACGAGCAGTACTTC CASSRQGQSYEQYF
TRBJ2-1 TRBV28 . . TGTGCCAGCAGGCGAGGTGAGCAGTTCTTC CASRRGEQFF
TRBJ2-1 TRBV6-6 . . TGTGCCACCAGGAGGGTCACCTACAATGAGCAGTTCTTC CATRRVTYNEQFF
TRBJ1-5 TRBV5-6 . . TGTGCCAGCAGCTTGGCGGGGTTCGTCAATCAGCCCCAGCATTTT CASSLAGFVNQPQHF
TRBJ2-3 TRBV4-3 . . TGCGCCAGCAGCCAAGTTGGGTTGAGAGGGGGGTCTAGCACAGATACGCAGTATTTT CASSQVGLRGGSSTDTQYF
TRBJ2-7 TRBV7-9 TRBD2 . TGTGCCAGCAGCTCAGGACTAGCGGCAAACTACGAGCAGTACTTC CASSSGLAANYEQYF
TRBJ1-1 TRBV4-2 . . TGTGCCAGCAGCCAAAGGACAGATCCCACTGAAGCTTTCTTT CASSQRTDPTEAFF
TRBJ2-7 TRBV25-1 TRBD1 once TGTGCCAGCAGTGAACAGGGGGTATACGAGCAGTACTTC CASSEQGVYEQYF
TRBJ1-1 TRBV2 . once TGTGCCAGCAGTGATGGACAGTACCTCATGAACACTGAAGCTTTCTTT CASSDGQYLMNTEAFF
TRBJ2-6 TRBV5-1 . . TGCGCCAGCAGCTGGAATTCAGGGTCCGGGGCCAACGTCCTGACTTTC CASSWNSGSGANVLTF
TRBJ1-2 TRBV7-2 . . TGTGCCAGCAGCTTAGGGGCTGGCTATGGCTACACCTTC CASSLGAGYGYTF
TRBJ1-5 TRBV28 TRBD1 few TGTGCCAGCAGTTTCCGACAGGGCTCAAGCAATCAGCCCCAGCATTTT CASSFRQGSSNQPQHF
TRBJ1-5 TRBV10-3 . . TGTGCCATCAGTGAGCCAGGGAGCGGGCAGCCCCAGCATTTT CAISEPGSGQPQHF
TRBJ2-5 TRBV11-2 TRBD1 . TGTGCCAGCAGCTTAGGACAGGGTAGTGGGACCCAGTACTTC CASSLGQGSGTQYF
TRBJ1-3 TRBV25-1 . . TGTGCCAGCGGACCCGGAAACACCATATATTTT CASGPGNTIYF
TRBJ2-7 TRBV13 . . TGTGCCAGCAGCTTTCACCACGAGCAGTACTTC CASSFHHEQYF
TRBJ2-1 TRBV6-4 TRBD2 . TGTGCCAGCAGTGACGGGGGGGGGAGAGGTTACAATGAGCAGTTCTTC CASSDGGGRGYNEQFF
TRBJ2-7 TRBV14 . . TGTGCCAGCAGCCACGCGGGAGAGCAGTACTTC CASSHAGEQYF
TRBJ2-1 TRBV7-3 TRBD2 few TGTGCCAGCAGCACAAGCGGGAGTTACGGCGATGAGCAGTTCTTC CASSTSGSYGDEQFF
TRBJ2-1 TRBV6-5 . . TGTGCCAGCAAAACAGCTTACAATGAGCAGTTCTTC CASKTAYNEQFF
TRBJ2-5 TRBV4-2 . once TGTGCCAGCAGCCAAGAGGAGCGGCAAGAGACCCAGTACTTC CASSQEERQETQYF
TRBJ1-5 TRBV2 . once TGTGCCAGCAGCAGCACAGGGTCGGGCAATCAGCCCCAGCATTTT CASSSTGSGNQPQHF
TRBJ2-3 TRBV19 . . TGTGCCAGTAGTAATCCAGGGGAGGGGTATACGCAGTATTTT CASSNPGEGYTQYF
TRBJ2-7 TRBV15 . . TGTGCCACCAGCAGAGCCCCTGCCAATTCATGGTGGGACTACGAGCAGTACTTC CATSRAPANSWWDYEQYF
TRBJ1-4 TRBV27 . . TGTGCCAGCAGCGGTCGGGCCAGCCCCGAAGGCGCTAATGAAAAACTGTTTTTT CASSGRASPEGANEKLFF
TRBJ2-7 TRBV4-1 . . TGCGCCAGCAGCCGGAACGGACTGGTATACGAGCAGTACTTC CASSRNGLVYEQYF
TRBJ1-2 TRBV4-1 . few TGCGCCAGCAGCCAAGACAGGGACTATGGCTACACCTTC CASSQDRDYGYTF
TRBJ2-7 TRBV30 . . TGTGCCTGGAGGGTCGCGGACTACGAGCAGTACTTC CAWRVADYEQYF
TRBJ1-1 TRBV10-1 . few TGCGCCAGCAGTGGGGAGGGCTACACTGAAGCTTTCTTT CASSGEGYTEAFF
TRBJ1-1 TRBV7-9 . . TGTGCCAGCAGAAGAGAAGGCACTGAAGCTTTCTTT CASRREGTEAFF
TRBJ1-1 TRBV4-2 TRBD1 . TGTGCCAGCAGCAAATCGGACAGGCTGAACACTGAAGCTTTCTTT CASSKSDRLNTEAFF
TRBJ2-6 TRBV4-1 . . TGCGCCAGCAGCCAAGATCAGGGCTCTGGGGCCAACGTCCTGACTTTC CASSQDQGSGANVLTF
TRBJ1-3 TRBV28 TRBD1 . TGTGCCAGCAGTTCACAGGGGGTTGATGGAAACACCATATATTTT CASSSQGVDGNTIYF
TRBJ2-1 TRBV6-6 TRBD1 . TGTGCCAGCAGTTACCTAACCGGGACAGGGGGCAATGAGCAGTTCTTC CASSYLTGTGGNEQFF
TRBJ2-3 TRBV16 TRBD1 . TGTGCCAGCGCGGGACAGGGGATGACAGATACGCAGTATTTT CASAGQGMTDTQYF
TRBJ2-3 TRBV11-2 TRBD1 medium-sized TGTGCCAGCAGCTTAATCGGCTGGGGACAGGGAATGGTCACAGATACGCAGTATTTT CASSLIGWGQGMVTDTQYF
TRBJ2-1 TRBV28 TRBD1 . TGTGCCAGCAGACCGGGACAGGGTAGCGAGCAGTTCTTC CASRPGQGSEQFF
TRBJ2-6 TRBV29-1 . . TGCAGCGTCTCCCCGGAAGGGGAAGGGGCCAACGTCCTGACTTTC CSVSPEGEGANVLTF
TRBJ2-3 TRBV5-1 TRBD2 . TGCGCCAGCAGCTTGGCCAATCTAGCGGCAGATACGCAGTATTTT CASSLANLAADTQYF